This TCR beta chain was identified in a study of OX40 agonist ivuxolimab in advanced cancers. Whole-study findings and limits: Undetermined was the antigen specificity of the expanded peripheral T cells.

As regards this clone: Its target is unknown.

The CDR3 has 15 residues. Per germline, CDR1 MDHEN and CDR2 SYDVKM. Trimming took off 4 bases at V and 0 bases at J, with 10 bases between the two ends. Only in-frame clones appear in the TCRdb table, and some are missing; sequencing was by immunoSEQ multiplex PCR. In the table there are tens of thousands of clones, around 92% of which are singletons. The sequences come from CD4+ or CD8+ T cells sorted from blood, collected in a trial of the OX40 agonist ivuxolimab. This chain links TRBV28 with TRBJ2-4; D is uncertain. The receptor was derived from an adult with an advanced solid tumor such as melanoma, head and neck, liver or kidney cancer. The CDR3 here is CASSSIAVAKNIQYF. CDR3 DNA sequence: TGTGCCAGCAGTTCCATAGCAGTAGCCAAAAACATTCAGTACTTC. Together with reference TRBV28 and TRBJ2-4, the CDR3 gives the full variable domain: DVKVTQSSRYLVKRTGEKVFLECVQDMDHENMFWYRQDPGLGLRLIYFSYDVKMKEKGDIPEGYSVSREKKERFSLILESASTNQTSMYLCASSSIAVAKNIQYFGAGTRLSVL.